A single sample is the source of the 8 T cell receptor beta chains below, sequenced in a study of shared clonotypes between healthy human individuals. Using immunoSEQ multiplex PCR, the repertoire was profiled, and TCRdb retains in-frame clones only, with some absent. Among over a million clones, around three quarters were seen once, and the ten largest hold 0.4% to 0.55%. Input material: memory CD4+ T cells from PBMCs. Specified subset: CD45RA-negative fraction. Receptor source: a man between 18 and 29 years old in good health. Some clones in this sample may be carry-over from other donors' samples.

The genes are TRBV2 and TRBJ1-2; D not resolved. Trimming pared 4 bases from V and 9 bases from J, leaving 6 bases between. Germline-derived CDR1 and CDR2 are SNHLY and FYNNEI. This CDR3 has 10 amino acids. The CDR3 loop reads CASSGVSYTF. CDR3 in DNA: TGTGCCAGCAGTGGGGTTAGCTACACCTTC.

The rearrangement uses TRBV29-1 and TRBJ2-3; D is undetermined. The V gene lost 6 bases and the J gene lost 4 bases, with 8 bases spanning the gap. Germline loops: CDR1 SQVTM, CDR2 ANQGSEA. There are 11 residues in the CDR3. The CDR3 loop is CSVKGADTQYF. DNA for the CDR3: TGCAGCGTAAAGGGTGCAGATACGCAGTATTTT.

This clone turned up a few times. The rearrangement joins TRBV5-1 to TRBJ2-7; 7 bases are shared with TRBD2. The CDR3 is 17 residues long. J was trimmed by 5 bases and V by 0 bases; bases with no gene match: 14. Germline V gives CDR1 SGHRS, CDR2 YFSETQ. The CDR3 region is CASSLAVSGITVNEQYF. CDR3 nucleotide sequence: TGCGCCAGCAGCTTGGCGGTCAGCGGGATCACAGTTAACGAGCAGTACTTC.

The CDR3 coding sequence is TGTGCCTGGAGTCTGTCAGGAGGAGGTTTAGGCAATCAGCCCCAGCATTTT. Translating gives CAWSLSGGGLGNQPQHF. V and J are TRBV30 and TRBJ1-5; D not resolved. This CDR3 contains 17 residues. The V end lost 2 bases, the J end lost 2 bases, and 19 bases lay between the germline ends. The V gene's germline CDR1 is GTSNPN and CDR2 SVGIG (reference sequence). Based on the CDR3 plus reference TRBV30 and TRBJ1-5, the full variable domain is SQTIHQWPATLVQPVGSPLSLECTVEGTSNPNLYWYRQAAGRGLQLLFYSVGIGQISSEVPQNLSASRPQDRQFILSSKKLLLSDSGFYLCAWSLSGGGLGNQPQHFGDGTRLSIL.

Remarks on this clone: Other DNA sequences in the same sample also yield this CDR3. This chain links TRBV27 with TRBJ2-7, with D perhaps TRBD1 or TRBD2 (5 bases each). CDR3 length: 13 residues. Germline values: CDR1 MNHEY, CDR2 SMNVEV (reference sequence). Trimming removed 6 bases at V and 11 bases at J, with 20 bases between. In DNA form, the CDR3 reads TGTGCCAGCAGCCAAAGCACGGGGCAGGCGGAGTACTTC. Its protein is CASSQSTGQAEYF.

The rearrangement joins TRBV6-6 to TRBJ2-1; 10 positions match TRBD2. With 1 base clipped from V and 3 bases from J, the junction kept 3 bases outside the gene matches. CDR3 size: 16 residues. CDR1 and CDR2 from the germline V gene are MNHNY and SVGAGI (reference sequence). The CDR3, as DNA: TGTGCCAGCAGTTACTTGGGACTAGCGATCTACAATGAGCAGTTCTTC. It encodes CASSYLGLAIYNEQFF.

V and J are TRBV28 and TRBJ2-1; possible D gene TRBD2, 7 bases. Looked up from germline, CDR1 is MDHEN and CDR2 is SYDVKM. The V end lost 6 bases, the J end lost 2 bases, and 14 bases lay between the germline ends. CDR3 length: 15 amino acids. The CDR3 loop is CASSPGGLTYNEQFF. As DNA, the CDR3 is TGTGCCAGCAGCCCCGGGGGGCTGACCTACAATGAGCAGTTCTTC.

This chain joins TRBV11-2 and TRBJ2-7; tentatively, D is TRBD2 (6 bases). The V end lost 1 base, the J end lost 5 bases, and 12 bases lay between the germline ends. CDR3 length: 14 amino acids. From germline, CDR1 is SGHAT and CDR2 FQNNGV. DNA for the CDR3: TGTGCCAGCAGCTTAGTCAGGAGGGTGAACGAGCAGTACTTC. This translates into CASSLVRRVNEQYF.